Following are 7 T cell receptor beta chains from one sample sequenced in a study of OX40 agonist ivuxolimab in advanced cancers. The protocol used for the library was the immunoSEQ multiplex PCR assay. TCRdb holds this immuneACCESS table with in-frame rearrangements only. Some clones are missing; in checked studies, unresolved V genes explain under half, and the rest has no known cause. Within this sample are tens of thousands of clones, with 87% of them counted one time only. The ten largest make up 25% to 35% of the sample. Material: CD4+ or CD8+ T cells sorted from blood, obtained in a trial of the OX40 agonist ivuxolimab. These receptors all come from an adult with an advanced solid tumor such as melanoma, head and neck, liver or kidney cancer.

The chain couples TRBV2 to TRBJ2-3; D possibly corresponds to TRBD2 (5 bases). The CDR3 is 14 residues long. Per germline, CDR1 SNHLY and CDR2 FYNNEI. Deletions cut 6 bases from V and 1 base from J, with 11 bases between. CDR3 coding DNA: TGTGCCAGCAGGAACGGGGATCGCACAGATACGCAGTATTTT. Amino acids: CASRNGDRTDTQYF. The full variable domain, in which reference TRBV2 and TRBJ2-3 provide the parts outside the CDR3, is EPEVTQTPSHQVTQMGQEVILRCVPISNHLYFYWYRQILGQKVEFLVSFYNNEISEKSEIFDDQFSVERPDGSNFTLKIRSTKLEDSAMYFCASRNGDRTDTQYFGPGTRLTVL.

This clone was seen once. Other DNA sequences within the sample encode an identical CDR3. This chain joins TRBV5-4 and TRBJ2-3; D remains ambiguous. The CDR3 totals 12 residues. V lost 2 bases to trimming and J lost 0 bases, with 1 base between them. Germline CDR1 reads SGHNT; CDR2 reads YYREEE (reference sequence). The CDR3 bases are TGTGCCAGCAGCTTTAGCACAGATACGCAGTATTTT. Its protein is CASSFSTDTQYF. The full variable domain, completed using reference TRBV5-4 and TRBJ2-3, is ETGVTQSPTHLIKTRGQQVTLRCSSQSGHNTVSWYQQALGQGPQFIFQYYREEENGRGNFPPRFSGLQFPNYSSELNVNALELDDSALYLCASSFSTDTQYFGPGTRLTVL.

The V gene is TRBV28, the J gene TRBJ2-7, with 10 bases lining up with TRBD1. The CDR3 length is 13 residues. V was pared by 5 bases and J by 3 bases, with 1 base of the junction left unmatched. Germline V gene data show CDR1 as MDHEN and CDR2 as SYDVKM. This CDR3 reads CASSRDRGYEQYF. The CDR3 DNA reads as TGTGCCAGCAGTCGGGACAGGGGCTACGAGCAGTACTTC.

The V gene is TRBV19, the J gene TRBJ2-3; the D gene is possibly TRBD2 (5 bases). The V gene's germline CDR1 is LNHDA and CDR2 SQIVND (reference sequence). CDR3 length: 14 amino acids. V lost 7 bases and J 1 base, leaving 12 bases between the germline ends. Here the CDR3 DNA reads TGTGCCAGTACAGAGGGCGCCGGCACAGATACGCAGTATTTT. This encodes CASTEGAGTDTQYF.

The V and J genes are TRBV18 and TRBJ1-5, with a weak D call TRBD1 (5 bases). This CDR3 is 14 amino acids long. Germline-derived CDR1 and CDR2 are KGHSH and LQKENI. Trimming removed 6 bases from V and 0 bases from J, with 9 bases in between. The CDR3 DNA sequence: TGTGCCAGCTCCGGGCAGGGTAGCAATCAGCCCCAGCATTTT. This sequence encodes CASSGQGSNQPQHF.

J is TRBJ2-2 and V is TRBV6-1; 7 bases match TRBD1. Germline V gives CDR1 MNHNS, CDR2 SASEGT. The CDR3 is 15 amino acids. J gave up 2 bases and V 6 bases, and 6 bases lay outside the gene matches. The CDR3 loop is CASRAGTANTGELFF. DNA for the CDR3: TGTGCCAGCAGAGCCGGGACAGCAAACACCGGGGAGCTGTTTTTT.

This chain uses TRBV27 with TRBJ1-2, with a tentative D call TRBD1 (5 bases). This CDR3 is built from 13 residues. From germline, CDR1 is MNHEY and CDR2 SMNVEV (reference sequence). V was trimmed by 10 bases and J by 7 bases, leaving 19 bases between them. The CDR3, as DNA: TGTGCCACCCGAACGGGGCCCTTTGGTGGCTACACCTTC. Translation: CATRTGPFGGYTF.